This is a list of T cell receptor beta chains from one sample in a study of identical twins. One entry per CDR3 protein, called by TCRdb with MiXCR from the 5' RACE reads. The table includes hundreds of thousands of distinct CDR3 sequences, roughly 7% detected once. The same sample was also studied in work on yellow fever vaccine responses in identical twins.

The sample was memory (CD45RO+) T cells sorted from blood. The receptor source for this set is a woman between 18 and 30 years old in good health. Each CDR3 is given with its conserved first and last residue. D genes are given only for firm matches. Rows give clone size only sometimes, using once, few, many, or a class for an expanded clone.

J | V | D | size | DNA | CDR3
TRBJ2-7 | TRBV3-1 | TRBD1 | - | TGTGCCAGCAGCCAAGATCCCGGGACAGGGACCTACGAGCAGTACTTC | CASSQDPGTGTYEQYF
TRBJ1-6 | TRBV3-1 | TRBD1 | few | TGTGCCAGCAGCCGTGGGACAGGGCCACCCCTCCACTTT | CASSRGTGPPLHF
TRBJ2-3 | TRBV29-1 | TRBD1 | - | TGCAGCGGTCGACAGGGGGCTTCAGAAGATACGCAGTATTTT | CSGRQGASEDTQYF
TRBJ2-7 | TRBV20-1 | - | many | TGCAGTGCCCCCGGGGGGCGGGGCACTTACGAGCAGTACTTC | CSAPGGRGTYEQYF
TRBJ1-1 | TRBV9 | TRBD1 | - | TGTGCCAGCAGCCCCCGGACAGGGACCGGAACTGAAGCTTTCTTT | CASSPRTGTGTEAFF
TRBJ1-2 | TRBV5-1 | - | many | TGCGCCAGCAGGGAAGGGACGGCCGAGGGGTATGGCTACACCTTC | CASREGTAEGYGYTF
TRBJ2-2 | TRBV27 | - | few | TGTGCCAGCAAGCCGGGCTCCAACACCGGGGAGCTGTTTTTT | CASKPGSNTGELFF
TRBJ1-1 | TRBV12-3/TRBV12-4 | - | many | TGTGCCAGCAGTCCAGGGACGGGGAACACTGAAGCTTTCTTT | CASSPGTGNTEAFF
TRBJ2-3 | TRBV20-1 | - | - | TGCAGTGCTAGAGATATTCTCCTCCCAGATACGCAGTATTTT | CSARDILLPDTQYF
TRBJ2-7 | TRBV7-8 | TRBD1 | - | TGTGCCAGCAGCTTAGCGATCCGGGACAGGGGCTACGAGCAGTACTTC | CASSLAIRDRGYEQYF
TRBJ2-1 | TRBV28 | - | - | TGTGCCAGCTTTACCGGGAGTAAAGACTACAATGAGCAGTTCTTC | CASFTGSKDYNEQFF
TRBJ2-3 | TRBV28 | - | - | TGTGCCAGCAGTGCCCCACGGGGGAAGGGGATCACAGATACGCAGTATTTT | CASSAPRGKGITDTQYF
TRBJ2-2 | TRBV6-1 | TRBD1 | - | TGTGCCAGCAGTGCCGGGACAGGGGATGCCGGGGAGCTGTTTTTT | CASSAGTGDAGELFF
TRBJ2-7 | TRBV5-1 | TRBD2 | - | TGCGCCAGCAGCGTCGGGACTAGCGGGGCCTACGAGCAGTACTTC | CASSVGTSGAYEQYF
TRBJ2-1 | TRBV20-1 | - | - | TGCAGTGCTAGAGATAGGCGCGGCCGGAGGGATGAGCAGTTCTTC | CSARDRRGRRDEQFF
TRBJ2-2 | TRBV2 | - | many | TGTGCCAGCAGTGATTACTTTGTCGGGGAGCTGTTTTTT | CASSDYFVGELFF
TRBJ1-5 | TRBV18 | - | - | TGTGCCAGCTCACCCGCCCATTCTCAGGATCAGCCCCAGCATTTT | CASSPAHSQDQPQHF
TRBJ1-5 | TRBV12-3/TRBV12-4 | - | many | TGTGCCAGCAGACGACGAAATCAGCCCCAGCATTTT | CASRRRNQPQHF
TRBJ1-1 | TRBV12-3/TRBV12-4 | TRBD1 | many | TGTGCCAGCAGTTTTAGCCTGACAGGGGCCCTACTCGAAGCTTTCTTT | CASSFSLTGALLEAFF
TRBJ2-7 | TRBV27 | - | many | TGTGCCAGCAGCCAATTCTCAGGCGGGATGTCCTACGAGCAGTACTTC | CASSQFSGGMSYEQYF
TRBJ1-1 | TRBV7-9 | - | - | TGTGCCAGCAGTCCGGACACCTATAACACTGAAGCTTTCTTT | CASSPDTYNTEAFF
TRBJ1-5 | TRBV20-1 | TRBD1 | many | TGCAGTGCCGGGGCCAGGGGGAGCAATCAGCCCCAGCATTTT | CSAGARGSNQPQHF
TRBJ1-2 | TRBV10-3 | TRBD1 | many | TGTGCCATCAGTGGTGGACAGGGGGCTAGTGGCTACACCTTC | CAISGGQGASGYTF
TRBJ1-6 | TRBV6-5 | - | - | TGTGCCAGCAGTGACTCATGGGGGCCTCATTCACCCCTCCACTTT | CASSDSWGPHSPLHF
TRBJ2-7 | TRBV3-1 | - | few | TGTGCCAGCAGCCAACAAGGACACCCCTACGAGCAGTACTTC | CASSQQGHPYEQYF
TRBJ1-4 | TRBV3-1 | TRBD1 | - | TGTGCCAGCAGAGGTCAAGGGGGCGGAAAACTGTTTTTT | CASRGQGGGKLFF
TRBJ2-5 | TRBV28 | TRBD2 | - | TGTGCCAGCAGCCCCGGGACTAGCGGGAGAATTTGGGAGACCCAGTACTTC | CASSPGTSGRIWETQYF
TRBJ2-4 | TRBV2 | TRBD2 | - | TGTGCCAGCAGTGAAGGGGGACGGGGGAGGGACATTCAGTACTTC | CASSEGGRGRDIQYF
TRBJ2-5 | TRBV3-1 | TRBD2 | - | TGTGCCAGCAGCCGCCTCAGGGAGGGAGAGACCCAGTACTTC | CASSRLREGETQYF
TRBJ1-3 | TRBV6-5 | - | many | TGTGCCAGCAGGGGACCTGGAAACACCATATATTTT | CASRGPGNTIYF
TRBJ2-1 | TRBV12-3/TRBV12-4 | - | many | TGTGCCAGCAGTTCCATAGACGGTAACAATGAGCAGTTCTTC | CASSSIDGNNEQFF
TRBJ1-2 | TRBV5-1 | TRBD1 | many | TGCGCCAGCAGCGTACGGGACAGCATAAACTATGGCTACACCTTC | CASSVRDSINYGYTF
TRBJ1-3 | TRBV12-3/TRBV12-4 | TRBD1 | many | TGTGCCATTCCGGACAGGGACCTAAACACCATATATTTT | CAIPDRDLNTIYF
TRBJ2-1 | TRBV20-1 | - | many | TGCAGTGCTAGAGATCTAGCGAGCTCCTACAATGAGCAGTTCTTC | CSARDLASSYNEQFF
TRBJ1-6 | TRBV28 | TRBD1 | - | TGTGCCAGCAGAACATTGACCGGGACAGGGCTTATGTCCCTCCACTTT | CASRTLTGTGLMSLHF
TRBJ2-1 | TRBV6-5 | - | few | TGTGCCAGCAGTTGGGGTTCGGATGAGCAGTTCTTC | CASSWGSDEQFF
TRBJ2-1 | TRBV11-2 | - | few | TGTGCCAGCAGCTTAGATAAAGGGGGTTGGACTAGGCTAAACAATGAGCAGTTCTTC | CASSLDKGGWTRLNNEQFF
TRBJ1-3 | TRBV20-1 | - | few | TGCAGTGCTAGACCCTCTGGAAACACCATATATTTT | CSARPSGNTIYF
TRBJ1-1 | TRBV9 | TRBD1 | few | TGTGCCAGCAGCGTTGCTGCGGGACAGGGGGTTAACACTGAAGCTTTCTTT | CASSVAAGQGVNTEAFF
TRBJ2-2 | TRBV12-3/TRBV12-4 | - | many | TGTGCCAGCAGTTTCTGGGGGACTCTCACCGGGGAGCTGTTTTTT | CASSFWGTLTGELFF
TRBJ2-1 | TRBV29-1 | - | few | TGCAGCGTTGGTGGCAGAGCCAACAATGAGCAGTTCTTC | CSVGGRANNEQFF